This TCR beta chain was obtained from a study of blood T cells in healthy people across ages. Study background: Template switching captured about one barcoded beta molecule per two T cells.

The ends were cut back, 5 bases at V and 7 bases at J, with 9 bases in the middle. Germline V gene sequence: CDR1 MGHDK, CDR2 SYGVNS. The CDR3 has 13 residues. Whole-study results and caveats: Getting older went along with TCR beta diversity per million T cells dropping roughly linearly.

As for this clonotype: What it recognizes is unknown.

With a J-beta primer mix and a sample-barcoded 5' primer, a second PCR ran about 7 to 11 cycles. Per-sample output comprised a minimum of 2.5 million paired-end reads containing CDR3. TCRdb reprocessed the 5' RACE reads with MiXCR, giving one entry per CDR3 protein. This sample yields nearly 1 million distinct CDR3 sequences, of which roughly half are seen a single time; 20% to 25% belongs to the top ten. The draw of peripheral blood yielded approximately 11 milliliters from each donor. The rearrangement uses TRBV25-1 and TRBJ1-6; D is unresolved. The sequence was obtained from a woman aged 55-75 years in good health. The sample consisted of blood. In DNA, the CDR3 is TGTGCCAGCAGTCGGGTCCAAAATTCACCCCTCCACTTT. It codes for CASSRVQNSPLHF. The full variable domain, in which reference TRBV25-1 and TRBJ1-6 provide the parts outside the CDR3, is EADIYQTPRYLVIGTGKKITLECSQTMGHDKMYWYQQDPGMELHLIHYSYGVNSTEKGDLSSESTVSRIRTEHFPLTLESARPSHTSQYLCASSRVQNSPLHFGNGTRLTVT.